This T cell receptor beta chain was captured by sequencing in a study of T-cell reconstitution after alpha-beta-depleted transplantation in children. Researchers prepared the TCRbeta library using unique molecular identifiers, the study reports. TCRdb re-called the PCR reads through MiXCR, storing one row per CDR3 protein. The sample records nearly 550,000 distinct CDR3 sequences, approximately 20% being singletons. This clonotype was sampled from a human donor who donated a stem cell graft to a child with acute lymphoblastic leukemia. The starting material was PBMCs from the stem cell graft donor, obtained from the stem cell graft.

The CDR3 here is CASSTPGRGEQFF. DNA of the CDR3: TGTGCCAGCAGCACCCCAGGTCGAGGTGAGCAGTTCTTC. V gene TRBV9 combines with J gene TRBJ2-1; D gene unclear. CDR3 size: 13 residues. Germline V lookup: CDR1 SGDLS, CDR2 YYNGEE. Between the trimmed V and J ends, which lost 4 bases and 9 bases, there was a span of 14 bases.